This is a list of T cell receptor beta chains from one sample in a study of T cell repertoires in cytomegalovirus infection. A single record per CDR3 protein comes from TCRdb applying MiXCR to the reads. The data show fewer than 700,000 distinct CDR3 sequences, more than 20% seen once. The material sequenced was CD8+ T cells from PBMCs. These receptors were obtained from a human donor in good health (CMV status not recorded). Some clones in this sample may be carry-over from other donors' samples. The CDR3 runs from the conserved cysteine through the conserved F or W. A D gene is named only where the DNA matches it firmly. Only part of the rows carry a size: once, few, many, or a class if the clone is expanded.

J | D | V | size | CDR3 | DNA
TRBJ2-1 | - | TRBV11-3 | - | CASSPGGTSYNEQFF | TGTGCCAGCAGTCCTGGAGGAACCTCCTACAATGAGCAGTTCTTC
TRBJ2-1 | - | TRBV7-9 | few | CASSLLGRGAAYNEQFF | TGTGCCAGCAGCCTCCTTGGCCGTGGGGCAGCCTACAATGAGCAGTTCTTC
TRBJ2-6 | - | TRBV7-8 | many | CASSLIWSDKRSSGANVLTF | TGTGCCAGCAGCCTTATTTGGTCAGACAAGAGGAGCTCTGGGGCCAACGTCCTGACTTTC
TRBJ1-1 | - | TRBV28 | - | CASSFWGVGTEAFF | TGTGCCAGCAGTTTCTGGGGGGTGGGCACTGAAGCTTTCTTT
TRBJ2-1 | - | TRBV15 | - | CATSSSRFRDEQFF | TGTGCCACCAGCAGTAGCAGGTTTCGCGATGAGCAGTTCTTC
TRBJ2-3 | TRBD1 | TRBV28 | - | CASSSRTGKVGTQYF | TGTGCCAGCAGTTCCCGGACAGGGAAGGTTGGTACGCAGTATTTT
TRBJ2-3 | TRBD2 | TRBV7-9 | few | CASSLIGGDPSTDTQYF | TGTGCCAGCAGCCTGATCGGGGGGGACCCAAGCACAGATACGCAGTATTTT
TRBJ2-1 | - | TRBV6-5 | - | CASSSSFLSSYNEQFF | TGTGCCAGCAGTTCCTCCTTCCTGAGCTCCTACAATGAGCAGTTCTTC
TRBJ2-1 | - | TRBV7-2 | many | CASSLGARSYNEQFF | TGTGCCAGCAGCTTAGGGGCGCGCTCCTACAATGAGCAGTTCTTC
TRBJ2-3 | - | TRBV12-3/TRBV12-4 | - | CASSLGDITDTRYF | TGTGCCAGCAGTTTAGGGGACATCACAGATACGCGGTATTTT
TRBJ2-1 | TRBD2 | TRBV7-9 | many | CASSLPPIAGGYNEQFF | TGTGCCAGCAGCTTGCCCCCAATAGCGGGGGGGTACAATGAGCAGTTCTTC
TRBJ1-1 | - | TRBV19 | - | CATKLGEAFF | TGTGCCACTAAATTGGGGGAAGCTTTCTTT
TRBJ1-1 | - | TRBV7-6 | many | CASSPALGRGGTEAFF | TGTGCCAGCAGCCCGGCGCTGGGTCGGGGGGGCACTGAAGCTTTCTTT
TRBJ2-1 | - | TRBV15 | few | CATSPPRGDIGYNEQFF | TGTGCCACCAGCCCACCCCGAGGGGACATCGGCTACAATGAGCAGTTCTTC
TRBJ1-2 | TRBD1 | TRBV15 | - | CATSTRQGKLGGDGYTF | TGTGCCACCAGCACTAGACAGGGCAAGCTCGGGGGAGATGGCTACACCTTC
TRBJ2-2 | TRBD1 | TRBV6-6 | - | CASSYMTGRGNTGELFF | TGTGCCAGCAGTTACATGACAGGGCGAGGGAACACCGGGGAGCTGTTTTTT
TRBJ2-1 | - | TRBV10-3 | - | CAISNGRGDRRDNEQFF | TGTGCCATCAGTAACGGCAGGGGCGATCGGAGGGACAATGAGCAGTTCTTC
TRBJ2-2 | - | TRBV29-1 | few | CSVDPGPNTGELFF | TGCAGCGTTGATCCGGGCCCCAACACCGGGGAGCTGTTTTTT
TRBJ1-1 | TRBD1 | TRBV10-3 | - | CAISAGQVPGNTEAFF | TGTGCCATCAGCGCCGGACAGGTCCCCGGGAACACTGAAGCTTTCTTT
TRBJ2-5 | TRBD1 | TRBV6-1 | few | CAGRQGYYETQYF | TGTGCCGGACGACAGGGTTATTACGAGACCCAGTACTTC
TRBJ1-6 | - | TRBV20-1 | - | CSADQSIVGGASPLHF | TGCAGTGCCGATCAATCGATAGTCGGAGGGGCTTCACCCCTCCACTTT
TRBJ1-4 | - | TRBV29-1 | few | CSVSGKLGFPNEKLFF | TGCAGCGTCTCCGGGAAGTTGGGCTTTCCTAATGAAAAACTGTTTTTT
TRBJ2-2 | TRBD1 | TRBV28 | few | CASSDHRGTGELFF | TGTGCCAGCAGTGATCACAGGGGAACCGGGGAGCTGTTTTTT
TRBJ1-2 | TRBD1 | TRBV12-3/TRBV12-4 | many | CASSLIPGGASWGYTF | TGTGCCAGCAGTTTAATCCCAGGGGGTGCCTCTTGGGGCTACACCTTC
TRBJ2-7 | - | TRBV6-5 | many | CASSPSWDSEQYF | TGTGCCAGCAGTCCCTCGTGGGACTCCGAGCAGTACTTC
TRBJ2-3 | - | TRBV29-1 | few | CSVEGGAVDTQYF | TGCAGCGTTGAGGGGGGGGCTGTAGATACGCAGTATTTT
TRBJ1-4 | - | TRBV2 | - | CASSEAAGWNEKLFF | TGTGCCAGCAGTGAAGCGGCAGGGTGGAATGAAAAACTGTTTTTT
TRBJ1-2 | - | TRBV9 | - | CASSTRIYGYTF | TGTGCCAGCAGCACGCGCATCTATGGCTACACCTTC
TRBJ2-5 | - | TRBV6-1 | - | CASNHGGGIQETQYF | TGTGCCAGCAACCACGGAGGGGGGATACAAGAGACCCAGTACTTC
TRBJ2-1 | - | TRBV12-3/TRBV12-4 | - | CANSRWDDTVNEQFF | TGTGCCAACAGTCGATGGGACGACACAGTGAATGAGCAGTTCTTC
TRBJ2-3 | TRBD2 | TRBV27 | many | CASSSDGTSEHTDTQYF | TGTGCCAGCAGTTCGGACGGAACTAGCGAGCACACAGATACGCAGTATTTT
TRBJ2-6 | - | TRBV7-9 | many | CASRSPGNSGANVLTF | TGTGCCAGCAGATCCCCTGGGAACTCTGGGGCCAACGTCCTGACTTTC
TRBJ1-1 | - | TRBV7-9 | once | CASSPGPTGNTEAFF | TGTGCCAGCAGCCCAGGACCCACAGGGAACACTGAAGCTTTCTTT